This T cell receptor (beta chain) comes out of a study of CD8+ T cells in alopecia areata. Across the whole study: Patients in the study were on tofacitinib for 6 to 18 months, then off it for 6 months.

The V gene lost 8 bases and the J gene lost 2 bases, with 16 bases spanning the gap. Germline V gene lookup returns CDR1 ENHRY and CDR2 SYGVKD. There are 14 residues in the CDR3. Findings and caveats of the study: One nonresponder makes the tie between baseline CD8+ expansion and response uncertain. Scalp clonality, together with expanded CD8+ clones among the top 100, fell significantly with tofacitinib.

This clone turned up a few times. Antigen unknown. As for treatment: oral pan-JAK inhibitor, 5-10 mg twice daily. Peripheral blood samples and lesional scalp punch biopsies were obtained from alopecia areata patients. Sequencing relied on a cDNA template that was reverse transcribed from extracted RNA. The data were produced by immunoSEQ multiplex PCR, yet TCRdb's version contains in-frame clones alone and is incomplete. In the table there are about 90,000 clones, about 40% of which are singletons. The receptor was derived from a human donor with alopecia areata. The source was CD8+ T cells sorted from blood, collected at week 24, from a patient treated with tofacitinib. The rearrangement uses TRBV10-3 and TRBJ2-7, with a weak D call TRBD1 (6 bases). The CDR3 here is CAIGGPKTPYEQYF. The CDR3 DNA is TGTGCCATCGGGGGCCCAAAGACCCCCTACGAGCAGTACTTC.